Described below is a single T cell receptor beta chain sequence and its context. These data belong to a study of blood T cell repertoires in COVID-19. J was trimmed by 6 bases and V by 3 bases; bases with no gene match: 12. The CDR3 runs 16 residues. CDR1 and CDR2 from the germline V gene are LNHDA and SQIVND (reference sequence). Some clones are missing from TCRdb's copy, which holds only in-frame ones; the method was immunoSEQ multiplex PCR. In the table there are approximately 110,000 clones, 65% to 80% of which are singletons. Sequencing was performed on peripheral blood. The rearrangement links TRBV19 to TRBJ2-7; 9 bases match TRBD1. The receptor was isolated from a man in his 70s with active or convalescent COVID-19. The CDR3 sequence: CASSMRRGQGGFEQYF. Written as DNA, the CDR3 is TGTGCCAGTAGTATGAGGCGGGGACAGGGAGGTTTCGAGCAGTACTTC.